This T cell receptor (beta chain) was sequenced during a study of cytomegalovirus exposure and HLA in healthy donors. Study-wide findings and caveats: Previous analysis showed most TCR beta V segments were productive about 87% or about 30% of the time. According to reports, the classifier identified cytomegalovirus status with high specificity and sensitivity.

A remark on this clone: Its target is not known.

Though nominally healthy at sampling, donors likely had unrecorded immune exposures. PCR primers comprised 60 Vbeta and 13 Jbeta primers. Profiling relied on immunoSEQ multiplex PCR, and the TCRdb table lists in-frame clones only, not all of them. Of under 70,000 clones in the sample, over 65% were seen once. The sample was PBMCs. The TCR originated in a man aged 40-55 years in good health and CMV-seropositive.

The CDR3 DNA is TGCAGCGTACGGGACAGGCTCTACAATGAGCAGTTCTTC. Protein: CSVRDRLYNEQFF. The chain combines TRBV29-1 with TRBJ2-1, with 8 bases identical to TRBD1. J lost 3 bases, V lost 6 bases, and 4 bases had no gene match. Germline CDR1 SQVTM, CDR2 ANQGSEA. CDR3 length: 13 residues.